The 25 T cell receptor beta chains in this list originate from one sample, sequenced in a study of Ad26.COV2.S vaccination and SARS-CoV-2 variants. Profiling relied on immunoSEQ multiplex PCR, and the TCRdb table lists in-frame clones only, not all of them. The sample yields more than 150,000 clones, roughly 85% seen once. The sample was peripheral blood, taken after recovery from COVID-19. The origin of the receptors is a human donor who had recovered from COVID-19.

This chain uses TRBV7-9 with TRBJ2-5; a weak D match, TRBD2 (5 bases). The V gene lost 5 bases and the J gene lost 2 bases, with 12 bases spanning the gap. The CDR3 runs 14 residues. CDR1 and CDR2 (germline): SEHNR, FQNEAQ (reference sequence). CDR3 coding DNA: TGTGCCAGCAGCCTGCTTGGGAGTCAAGAGACCCAGTACTTC. It is translated as CASSLLGSQETQYF.

The chain couples TRBV27 to TRBJ1-5, with 9 bases identical to TRBD1. Germline CDR1 is MNHEY and CDR2 is SMNVEV (reference sequence). This CDR3 region has 16 residues. V was pared by 5 bases and J by 8 bases, with 13 bases of the junction left unmatched. CDR3 coding DNA: TGTGCCAGCAGTATGGGGACAGGGAGACCTTGGGAGCCCCAGCATTTT. Its translation: CASSMGTGRPWEPQHF.

The gene calls are TRBV6-6 and TRBJ1-1, with D hard to call. The V end was cut by 6 bases, the J end by 1 base, with 18 bases between. The CDR3 runs to 16 residues. The germline gives CDR1 MNHNY, CDR2 SVGAGI (reference sequence). For the CDR3, the DNA is TGTGCCAGCAGCTACGATCCCAAAGGTCCGAACACTGAAGCTTTCTTT. It codes for CASSYDPKGPNTEAFF.

V usage is TRBV25-1 and J usage is TRBJ2-3; weak D call: TRBD2 (7 bases). Germline CDR1 and CDR2: MGHDK and SYGVNS. V was trimmed by 0 bases and J by 4 bases, leaving 8 bases between them. The CDR3 contains 14 residues. The CDR3 DNA reads TGTGCCAGCAGTGAATACGGGGGGCCAGATACGCAGTATTTT. This codes for CASSEYGGPDTQYF. Looking up the rest from reference TRBV25-1 and TRBJ2-3 gives the full variable domain: EADIYQTPRYLVIGTGKKITLECSQTMGHDKMYWYQQDPGMELHLIHYSYGVNSTEKGDLSSESTVSRIRTEHFPLTLESARPSHTSQYLCASSEYGGPDTQYFGPGTRLTVL.

This chain links TRBV9 with TRBJ2-3; 11 bases agree with TRBD2. The V gene end was trimmed by 4 bases and the J gene end by 5 bases; junction bases not matched to a gene: 9. The CDR3 covers 16 residues. Per the germline V gene, CDR1 is SGDLS and CDR2 is YYNGEE. CDR3 sequence: CASSISSGGPVDTQYF. The CDR3 DNA reads as TGTGCCAGCAGCATCTCTAGCGGGGGGCCAGTAGATACGCAGTATTTT.

The chain joins TRBV12-3 or TRBV12-4 to TRBJ2-1; tentatively, D is TRBD1 (5 bases). The CDR3 is 12 residues long. V was trimmed by 3 bases and J by 5 bases, leaving 5 bases between them. The CDR3 DNA reads TGTGCCAGCAGTTTGACAGACAATGAGCAGTTCTTC. Translated, it gives CASSLTDNEQFF.

V usage is TRBV21-1 and J usage is TRBJ1-6; TRBD1, the table's D call, lacks a check against the DNA. TRBV21-1 is tagged as a pseudogene. There are 15 residues in the CDR3. The CDR3 here is CASNNDREDNSPLHF. The DNA of the CDR3 is TGTGCCAGCAACAACGACAGGGAGGATAATTCACCCCTCCACTTT.

V is TRBV3-1 (or the pseudogene TRBV3-2) and J is TRBJ1-1; D is perhaps TRBD1 (5 bases). Germline values: CDR1 LGHDT, CDR2 YNNKEL (reference sequence). The CDR3 covers 13 residues. The V and J ends lost 3 bases and 5 bases respectively, with 10 bases between them. CDR3 DNA sequence: TGTGCCAGCAGCCAGTCGGGGGGGACTGAAGCTTTCTTT. It codes for CASSQSGGTEAFF.

Worth noting for this clone: This sample also contains other DNA sequences that code for the same CDR3. The chain links TRBV12-3 or TRBV12-4 to TRBJ1-5; D uncertain. The germline V and J ends were trimmed by 0 bases and 6 bases, with 6 bases remaining between them. This CDR3 comprises 13 residues. CDR3 sequence (DNA): TGTGCCAGCAGTTTAGCGCTAGGTCAGCCCCAGCATTTT. Its protein is CASSLALGQPQHF.

The gene calls are TRBV18 and TRBJ2-6, with no clear D. CDR3 length: 14 residues. Germline V gives CDR1 KGHSH, CDR2 LQKENI. Deletions cut 3 bases from V and 1 base from J, with 4 bases between. CDR3 sequence reads: CASSPGSGANVLTF. The CDR3 DNA follows: TGTGCCAGCTCACCGGGATCTGGGGCCAACGTCCTGACTTTC.

The chain couples TRBV27 to TRBJ1-1, with TRBD1 identical over 9 bases. J was trimmed by 4 bases and V by 3 bases; bases with no gene match: 3. The CDR3 length is 14 residues. The germline V gene has CDR1 MNHEY and CDR2 SMNVEV (reference sequence). The CDR3 loop reads CASSLGQGITEAFF. DNA of the CDR3: TGTGCCAGCAGTTTGGGACAGGGCATCACTGAAGCTTTCTTT.

Only a few counts were recorded for this clone. The genes are TRBV5-6 and TRBJ1-1; weak D call: TRBD1 (5 bases). This CDR3 is 14 amino acids long. CDR1 is SGHDT, CDR2 YYEEEE, per germline. Trimming stripped 2 bases from V and 4 bases from J, with 12 bases between. Here the CDR3 reads CASSFGGTSTEAFF. The CDR3 coding sequence is TGTGCCAGCAGCTTCGGGGGTACGAGCACTGAAGCTTTCTTT.

V gene TRBV27 combines with J gene TRBJ2-5; D not certain. The CDR3 is 12 amino acids. Trimming cost V 8 bases and J 2 bases, with 9 bases left between them. Per the germline V gene, CDR1 is MNHEY and CDR2 is SMNVEV (reference sequence). CDR3 sequence: CASRPEQETQYF. CDR3 coding DNA: TGTGCCAGCCGGCCGGAGCAAGAGACCCAGTACTTC.

This sequence joins TRBV25-1 and TRBJ1-5; possible D gene TRBD1, 6 bases. The germline V and J ends were trimmed by 3 bases and 0 bases, with 12 bases remaining between them. Germline V gives CDR1 MGHDK, CDR2 SYGVNS. The CDR3 totals 16 residues. The CDR3, as DNA: TGTGCCAGCAGTGACAGGGGTTATCATAGCAATCAGCCCCAGCATTTT. Translation: CASSDRGYHSNQPQHF.

The gene calls are TRBV3-1 (or the pseudogene TRBV3-2) and TRBJ2-7, with a tentative D call TRBD1 (6 bases). Trimming stripped 3 bases from V and 5 bases from J, with 17 bases between. The CDR3 spans 15 residues. Germline V CDR1 and CDR2: LGHDT, YNNKEL (reference sequence). CDR3 DNA: TGTGCCAGCAGCCATGCCTCGCAGGGGCGTAACGAGCAGTACTTC. Translating gives CASSHASQGRNEQYF.

The chain uses TRBV30 and TRBJ1-3; D unclear. Germline V gene sequence: CDR1 GTSNPN, CDR2 SVGIG (reference sequence). The CDR3 loop spans 14 amino acids. The germline V and J ends were trimmed by 1 base and 1 base, with 8 bases remaining between them. CDR3 amino acids: CAWSAAGSGNTIYF. As DNA, the CDR3 is TGTGCCTGGAGTGCGGCCGGGTCTGGAAACACCATATATTTT.

The chain combines TRBV3-1 (or the pseudogene TRBV3-2) with TRBJ2-2, with 11 bases aligning to TRBD1. The CDR3 runs 16 residues. J lost 9 bases, V lost 1 base, and 7 bases had no gene match. In germline, CDR1 is LGHDT, CDR2 YNNKEL (reference sequence). Written as DNA, the CDR3 is TGTGCCAGCAGCCAAGCTGGGACAGGGGGGGACCGGGAGCTGTTTTTT. This sequence encodes CASSQAGTGGDRELFF.

This clone has only one observation. The chain recombines TRBV28 with TRBJ2-1; 11 bases align to TRBD2. This CDR3 region has 16 residues. The germline V gene encodes CDR1 MDHEN and CDR2 SYDVKM. J was trimmed by 1 base and V by 6 bases; bases with no gene match: 5. CDR3 protein: CASSFSSGGSYNEQFF. CDR3 coding DNA: TGTGCCAGCAGCTTTTCTAGCGGGGGGTCCTACAATGAGCAGTTCTTC.

A few counts support this clone. J is TRBJ2-4 and V is TRBV4-2; 7 bases match TRBD2. Germline V lookup: CDR1 LGHNA, CDR2 YNFKEQ. This CDR3 comprises 15 residues. V shed 0 bases, J shed 7 bases, and the junction held 6 bases outside the gene matches. CDR3 nucleotides: TGTGCCAGCAGCCAAGACTGGGGGGGAGAGAACATTCAGTACTTC. It yields the protein CASSQDWGGENIQYF.

Notes on this clone: It may be a read error: a sequence one base away is much more abundant. The chain couples TRBV3-1 (or the pseudogene TRBV3-2) to TRBJ2-1; maybe TRBD2 (5 bases). The germline gives CDR1 LGHDT, CDR2 YNNKEL (reference sequence). Trimming cost V 1 base and J 4 bases, with 11 bases left between them. The CDR3 spans 15 residues. The CDR3: CASSQGTRVYNEQFF. CDR3 DNA: TGTGCCAGCAGCCAAGGCACGAGGGTTTACAATGAGCAGTTCTTC.

The chain recombines TRBV2 with TRBJ1-2; 7 bases align to TRBD1. Germline lookup yields CDR1 SNHLY and CDR2 FYNNEI. The CDR3 loop spans 13 amino acids. J lost 2 bases, V lost 10 bases, and 7 bases had no gene match. CDR3 bases: TGTGCCACAGTTTACAGGGGAAACTATGGCTACACCTTC. Translation gives CATVYRGNYGYTF.

V gene TRBV11-2 combines with J gene TRBJ1-3; no clear D. The germline V gene has CDR1 SGHAT and CDR2 FQNNGV. The CDR3 loop spans 14 amino acids. V was cut by 3 bases and J by 0 bases, with 6 bases left in between. The CDR3 DNA follows: TGTGCCAGCAGCTTTTCAGTCTCTGGAAACACCATATATTTT. This sequence encodes CASSFSVSGNTIYF.

The chain carries TRBV5-1 and TRBJ2-1, with 16 nucleotides matching TRBD2. V was clipped by 0 bases and J by 9 bases; unmatched bases: 6. The CDR3 sequence is 17 residues long. CDR1 and CDR2 from the germline V gene are SGHRS and YFSETQ. The chain's CDR3 is CASSLAQGLAGGGEQFF. DNA for the CDR3: TGCGCCAGCAGCTTGGCCCAGGGACTAGCGGGAGGGGGTGAGCAGTTCTTC.

This clone has a single count. The V call is TRBV10-3, the J call TRBJ2-3, with a possible D match to TRBD2 (7 bases). The germline V gene has CDR1 ENHRY and CDR2 SYGVKD. The CDR3 consists of 14 residues. Trimming took 3 bases from V and 4 from J, leaving 11 bases between them. The CDR3 loop is CAISEGGGPDTQYF. DNA of the CDR3: TGTGCCATCAGTGAAGGGGGGGGCCCAGATACGCAGTATTTT.

The chain has TRBV10-1 and TRBJ2-3; D uncertain. The CDR3 contains 12 residues. Looked up from germline, CDR1 is WNHNN and CDR2 is SYGVQD (reference sequence). Trimming pared 4 bases from V and 9 bases from J, leaving 11 bases between. This chain's CDR3 is CASSGAGETQYF. The CDR3 DNA sequence: TGCGCCAGCAGTGGGGCTGGAGAAACGCAGTATTTT.